This T cell receptor beta chain was found in a study of cytomegalovirus exposure and HLA in healthy donors. On the study more broadly: T cells numbering approximately 170 million yielded 95 million to 140 million unique TCR beta sequences in an earlier analysis.

PCR primers comprised 60 Vbeta and 13 Jbeta primers. Sequenced by immunoSEQ multiplex PCR; TCRdb stores in-frame clones only, minus some. The profile shows under 150,000 clones, around 81% of them singletons. Trimming shortened V by 2 bases and J by 2 bases, and 10 bases separated the two germline ends. The CDR3 runs to 15 residues. Germline V gives CDR1 MNHEY, CDR2 SMNVEV (reference sequence). Sequenced material: PBMCs. The rearrangement links TRBV27 to TRBJ2-1, with D possibly matching TRBD2 (6 bases). The clonotype was recovered from a man younger than 30 in good health and CMV-seronegative. The DNA for the CDR3 is TGTGCCAGCAGTTTAATCGGGGGAACCTACAATGAGCAGTTCTTC. It specifies CASSLIGGTYNEQFF.